This T cell receptor beta chain comes out of a study of blood T cells in healthy people across ages. Study results and limitations: Per million T cells, TCR beta diversity dropped roughly linearly as age increased. Estimated diversity that came from one million T cells was considered an underestimate. The unsorted PBMCs prevented any conclusive comparison of naive versus antigen-experienced cells.

Primers used in a second PCR of roughly 6 to 12 cycles were a sample-barcoded 5' primer and a J-beta primer mix. Unique molecular identifiers of 12 random nucleotides labeled each cDNA. TCRdb re-analysed the 5' RACE reads in MiXCR, keeping a single row per CDR3 protein. The sample lists 1,800,000 or so distinct CDR3 sequences; around 42% were seen once. This CDR3 comprises 15 residues. With 2 bases removed from V and 13 bases from J, the gap between germline ends came to 22 bases. This clonotype was found once. The target antigen is unknown. This TCR came from a human donor in good health. V gene TRBV12-3 or TRBV12-4 combines with J gene TRBJ2-3, with D possibly being TRBD1 (7 bases). Sequences were obtained from blood. The CDR3 nucleotides are TGTGCCAGCAGTTTAAACAGGGGAGGTGGAGATGCGGAGTATTTT. This codes for CASSLNRGGGDAEYF.